These 10 T cell receptor beta chains share one sample of origin, sequenced in a study of T cells in Graves' hyperthyroidism and ophthalmopathy. Amplification of TCR beta CDR3 regions used RNA as the template. HTBI primers drove first-round RT-PCR of the TCR CDR3. TCRdb re-called the multiplex PCR reads with MiXCR, one entry per CDR3 protein. The profile shows roughly 290,000 distinct CDR3 sequences, about 15% of them singletons. The specimen was blood. The receptors stem from a woman aged 60-70 years with Graves' ophthalmopathy.

This clonotype was seen a handful of times. CDR3 sequence reads: CASSVRWGEGYEQYF. CDR3 sequence (DNA): TGCGCCAGCAGCGTCAGATGGGGGGAAGGGTACGAGCAGTACTTC. V gene TRBV5-1 combines with J gene TRBJ2-7; the D gene is possibly TRBD2 (6 bases). The CDR3 contains 15 residues. The V and J ends lost 4 bases and 4 bases respectively, with 18 bases between them. Germline V gene lookup returns CDR1 SGHRS and CDR2 YFSETQ.

This clonotype has at least ten counts. The gene calls are TRBV7-2 and TRBJ2-3; 9 bases line up with TRBD2. V trimming: 1 base; J trimming: 4 bases; junction bases outside the gene matches: 6. Germline V gives CDR1 SGHTA, CDR2 FQGNSA. The CDR3 runs to 16 residues. As DNA, the CDR3 is TGTGCCAGCAGCTTAGGTCCAGCGGGGGGCCCAGATACGCAGTATTTT. Encoded protein: CASSLGPAGGPDTQYF.

This clonotype has a count of ten or more. The V gene is TRBV28, the J gene TRBJ2-7, with D possibly matching TRBD2 (6 bases). The V and J ends lost 7 bases and 2 bases respectively, with 15 bases between them. From germline, CDR1 is MDHEN and CDR2 SYDVKM. The length of the CDR3 is 14 residues. Written as DNA, the CDR3 is TGTGCCAGCACAAAAGGAGGGACTCCCTACGAGCAGTACTTC. It encodes CASTKGGTPYEQYF.

The table lists this clonotype with many counts. The chain employs TRBV2 and TRBJ2-5; 8 bases match TRBD1. CDR1 is SNHLY and CDR2 is FYNNEI in the germline V gene. V trimming: 6 bases; J trimming: 1 base; junction bases outside the gene matches: 4. The length of the CDR3 is 14 residues. The CDR3 loop reads CASSGTGIQETQYF. The CDR3 DNA follows: TGTGCCAGCAGCGGGACAGGTATCCAAGAGACCCAGTACTTC.

This clonotype was recorded many times. The chain combines TRBV27 with TRBJ1-6, with TRBD1 matching over 10 bases. This CDR3 spans 16 amino acids. V dropped 0 bases and J dropped 13; count of bases not matched to a gene: 9. From germline, CDR1 is MNHEY and CDR2 SMNVEV (reference sequence). CDR3 DNA sequence: TGTGCCAGCAGTTTATCTCACTCCGGGACAGGGGTCCCCCTCCACTTT. Its translation: CASSLSHSGTGVPLHF.

This clonotype was detected a few times. Being one base from a much bigger clone, this may be a read error. The V and J genes are TRBV19 and TRBJ1-1; D uncertain. The CDR3 consists of 13 residues. Germline assignment: CDR1 LNHDA and CDR2 SQIVND (reference sequence). Trimming shortened V by 3 bases and J by 3 bases, and 8 bases separated the two germline ends. CDR3 sequence (DNA): TGTGCCAGTAGTATTACATGGGACACTGAAGCTTTCTTT. Protein product: CASSITWDTEAFF.

This chain connects TRBV5-1 to TRBJ2-1, with TRBD2 matching over 7 bases. CDR3 length: 17 residues. V was clipped by 0 bases and J by 5 bases; unmatched bases: 11. CDR1 is SGHRS and CDR2 is YFSETQ in the germline V gene. DNA of the CDR3: TGCGCCAGCAGCTTGGGTAGGGCGGGAGAAGGCGACAATGAGCAGTTCTTC. Residues: CASSLGRAGEGDNEQFF.

In its sample, this clonotype was seen many times. V and J are TRBV12-3 or TRBV12-4 and TRBJ2-7; perhaps D is TRBD1 or TRBD2 (5 bases each). The V and J ends lost 6 bases and 1 base respectively, with 19 bases between them. CDR3 length equals 16 residues. The CDR3 DNA follows: TGTGCCAGCAGGGCAAACCTCGGGACGGTATCCTACGAGCAGTACTTC. This encodes CASRANLGTVSYEQYF.

Notes on this clonotype: This may be a read error, as it is one base from a much larger clone. This chain links TRBV28 with TRBJ1-6; no firm D call. Germline-derived CDR1 and CDR2 are MDHEN and SYDVKM. This CDR3 contains 15 residues. In DNA form, the CDR3 reads TGTACCAGCAGTTTGAGCGTTCATTTGGATTCACCCCTCCACTTT. Residues: CTSSLSVHLDSPLHF.

This clonotype was detected only a few times. The chain couples TRBV5-1 to TRBJ2-1; D is undetermined. The V end lost 4 bases, the J end lost 10 bases, and 15 bases lay between the germline ends. Germline values: CDR1 SGHRS, CDR2 YFSETQ. This CDR3 has 13 residues. The CDR3 bases are TGCGCCAGCAGCCGAGACTCCGGTGGGGAGCAGTTCTTC. Protein sequence: CASSRDSGGEQFF.